This record concerns one T cell receptor beta chain sequence. The source of the sample is a study of blood T cell repertoires in COVID-19. Study background: Material from acute and convalescent COVID-19 was sourced from the United States, Italy and Spain.

Only in-frame clones appear in the TCRdb table, and some are missing; sequencing was by immunoSEQ multiplex PCR. This sample has approximately 150,000 clones, with approximately 91% found just once. The ends were cut back, 0 bases at V and 2 bases at J, with 10 bases in the middle. The CDR3 is 15 amino acids. Germline CDR1 and CDR2: MNHEY and SVGAGI. Seattle patient enrollment occurred during active infection, with longitudinal follow-up thereafter. Material: peripheral blood. The sequence derives from a man in his late teens or twenties with COVID-19, enrolled during active disease. The chain combines TRBV6-5 with TRBJ1-2; D gene unclear. The CDR3 sequence: CASSYSAIVNYGYTF. Here the CDR3 DNA reads TGTGCCAGCAGTTACTCTGCGATCGTCAACTATGGCTACACCTTC.